In its sample, the clone carrying this TCR beta chain was seen a few times. The CDR3 totals 12 residues. The germline V gene has CDR1 MNHEY and CDR2 SMNVEV (reference sequence). Trimming shortened V by 5 bases and J by 7 bases, and 12 bases separated the two germline ends. The source of the sample is a study of T-cell reconstitution after alpha-beta-depleted transplantation in children. Unique molecular identifiers featured in how the TCRbeta library was prepared. Each CDR3 protein gets one entry after TCRdb re-called the PCR reads with MiXCR. The sample gives about 980,000 distinct CDR3 sequences, about 30% of which show up once; 28% is in the top ten.

This chain connects TRBV27 to TRBJ2-7; weak D call: TRBD2 (5 bases). The source of this sequence is a boy under two years old who had a stem cell transplant for SCID, so the T cells may come from the graft donor. The sequences come from PBMCs, mostly from graft donor cells, collected 360 days after TCRalphabeta/CD19-depleted stem cell transplant. The CDR3 DNA follows: TGTGCCAGCAGTAAACGGACGGGGGAGCAGTACTTC. Amino acid sequence: CASSKRTGEQYF.